This TCR beta chain stems from a study of Ad26.COV2.S vaccination and SARS-CoV-2 variants. CDR3 length equals 15 residues. Deletions cut 0 bases from V and 1 base from J, with 7 bases between. Looked up from germline, CDR1 is LNHNV and CDR2 is YYDKDF (reference sequence). This table comes from immunoSEQ multiplex PCR, and its TCRdb copy is limited to in-frame clones, with some not included. This sample has some 300,000 clones, with roughly 84% found just once. Treatment reported: roughly 20 received Ad26.COV2.S at low or high dose, single or two shots; roughly 5 received placebo; per-sample allocation not given. The investigators took samples on day 63 after the first vaccine or placebo injection.

The rearrangement uses TRBV15 and TRBJ1-5; no clear D gene. This receptor was taken from a person aged 18-60 years who received the Ad26.COV2.S COVID-19 vaccine or a placebo. The source was peripheral blood, collected in a trial of Ad26.COV2.S vaccine versus placebo. The CDR3 nucleotides are TGTGCCACCAGCAGAGACCGTCGAAGCAATCAGCCCCAGCATTTT. Translation: CATSRDRRSNQPQHF.